The rows below give T cell receptor beta chains drawn from one sample of a study of CD4 T cells in relation to SARS-CoV-2 and coronaviruses. TCRdb's copy holds only in-frame clones and misses some; the assay was immunoSEQ multiplex PCR. The table has about 18,000 clones, 70% to 80% seen once. No antigen has been identified for these receptors. Sequencing was performed on CD4+ T cells from PBMCs, cultured in vitro. Source of these receptors: a human donor in good health. The conserved cysteine and the conserved F or W are not part of the CDR3 here.

V: TRBV20-1
CDR3: SASFSGTATGELF

V: TRBV24-1
CDR3: ATSSGIQPQH

V: TRBV21-1
CDR3: ASSNCPPDRADSNQPQH

V: TRBV20-1
CDR3: SAMVDTQY

V: TRBV30
CDR3: AWRYAESNSPLH

V: TRBV4-1
CDR3: ASSQETAQETQY

V: TRBV20-1
CDR3: SASLQGGLGGNEQF

V: TRBV19
CDR3: ASRLGASSYNEQF

V: TRBV6-4
CDR3: ARHPGTGNSPLH

V: TRBV11-2
CDR3: ASSQNTGELF

V: TRBV7-9
CDR3: ASSTWTGGAETQY

V: TRBV3-1/TRBV3-2
CDR3: ASSQGGKLF

V: TRBV4-1
CDR3: ASSQGAGLAGVGNEQF

V: TRBV28
CDR3: ASSLNQGQPQH

V: TRBV7-9
CDR3: ASSLAGRRPEQF

V: TRBV7-8
CDR3: ASSPRGTGRFSGELF

V: TRBV29-1
CDR3: SVAEKPGYEQY

V: TRBV28
CDR3: ASSLSDSSYNEQF

V: TRBV5-1
CDR3: ASSFSLQGGFDGYT

V: TRBV24-1
CDR3: ATSASGQGDEQF

V: TRBV7-9
CDR3: ASSSVDGKSSGNTIY

V: TRBV5-1
CDR3: ASSLSSGTSGTYEQY

V: TRBV24-1
CDR3: ATSDTASTDTQY